Following are 19 T cell receptor beta chains from one sample sequenced in a study of beta chain features in type 1 diabetes. The sequenced template was cDNA made from the entire isolated RNA. Some clones are missing from TCRdb's copy, which holds only in-frame ones; the method was immunoSEQ multiplex PCR. The sample shows 390,000 or so clones, around 13% of them seen only once. The sequenced material came from naive CD4+ T cells from blood. Receptor source: a man aged 25 to 40 in good health.

The chain uses TRBV11-3 and TRBJ2-1; D remains unclear. This CDR3 comprises 13 residues. V lost 0 bases and J lost 10, with 10 bases in between. Germline V lookup: CDR1 SGHNT, CDR2 YENEEA. CDR3 protein: CASSLDVRGEQFF. The CDR3 DNA reads as TGTGCCAGCAGCTTAGATGTGAGAGGCGAGCAGTTCTTC.

The J gene is TRBJ2-3, the V gene TRBV9, with TRBD1 matching over 7 bases. The CDR3 has 15 residues. Germline V CDR1 and CDR2: SGDLS, YYNGEE. V was pared by 0 bases and J by 1 base, with 2 bases of the junction left unmatched. CDR3 nucleotides: TGTGCCAGCAGCGTAGTTGGACAGGGCACAGATACGCAGTATTTT. Translation gives CASSVVGQGTDTQYF.

A few counts support this clone. The V and J genes are TRBV30 and TRBJ1-2; D unclear. This CDR3 is built from 13 residues. The V gene lost 0 bases and the J gene lost 2 bases, with 7 bases spanning the gap. Germline CDR1 reads GTSNPN; CDR2 reads SVGIG (reference sequence). CDR3 protein: CAWSVRFNYGYTF. CDR3 in DNA: TGTGCCTGGAGTGTAAGATTCAACTATGGCTACACCTTC.

Concerning this clone: The same CDR3 also results from other DNA sequences found in this sample. The chain employs TRBV30 and TRBJ1-1; no reliable D call. V dropped 2 bases and J dropped 6 bases, with 7 bases sitting between them. CDR1 and CDR2 (germline): GTSNPN, SVGIG (reference sequence). This CDR3 is built from 11 residues. In DNA, the CDR3 is TGTGCCTGGAGTCTGGGAGCTGAAGCTTTCTTT. Its translation is CAWSLGAEAFF.

This chain connects TRBV6-5 to TRBJ1-1, with D unresolved. From germline, CDR1 is MNHEY and CDR2 SVGAGI. Trimming removed 5 bases at V and 4 bases at J, with 11 bases between. This CDR3 region has 13 residues. The DNA of the CDR3 is TGTGCCAGCAGTGGAAGGGTCGGCACTGAAGCTTTCTTT. Its protein is CASSGRVGTEAFF.

This clone was detected a few times. The rearrangement joins TRBV5-4 to TRBJ2-7; 8 nucleotides agree with TRBD2. The J segment lost 4 bases and the V segment lost 4 bases, leaving 10 bases of the junction unmatched. The CDR3 contains 15 residues. The germline gives CDR1 SGHNT, CDR2 YYREEE (reference sequence). CDR3 in DNA: TGTGCCAGCAGCCCTTCGGGAGGGAGGACATACGAGCAGTACTTC. Its translation is CASSPSGGRTYEQYF.

The chain employs TRBV5-4 and TRBJ2-5; 10 bases are shared with TRBD2. V was clipped by 1 base and J by 4 bases; unmatched bases: 10. The V gene's germline CDR1 is SGHNT and CDR2 YYREEE (reference sequence). This CDR3 is 17 amino acids long. CDR3: CASSLLVLAGGTETQYF. In DNA form, the CDR3 reads TGTGCCAGCAGCTTGCTGGTCTTAGCGGGAGGAACAGAGACCCAGTACTTC.

This clone turned up a few times. The chain combines TRBV14 with TRBJ2-1, with TRBD2 matching over 7 bases. CDR1 SGHDN and CDR2 FVKESK come from the germline V gene. The CDR3 has 14 amino acids. V gave up 2 bases and J gave up 4 bases; unmatched junction bases: 2. The CDR3 DNA sequence: TGTGCCAGCAGCCAATCTAGCGGATACAATGAGCAGTTCTTC. This gives the protein CASSQSSGYNEQFF.

V gene TRBV7-2 combines with J gene TRBJ2-7, with TRBD1 identical over 12 bases. CDR1 and CDR2 (germline): SGHTA, FQGNSA. After removal of 4 bases from V and 0 bases from J, the junction contained 13 bases not matched to a gene. The length of the CDR3 is 19 residues. CDR3 DNA: TGTGCCAGCAGCTATCAGCTGGGGACAGGGGGCTCGGGCTCCTACGAGCAGTACTTC. Its protein product is CASSYQLGTGGSGSYEQYF.

This chain connects TRBV7-9 to TRBJ1-6, with 7 bases fitting TRBD1. Losses at the gene ends were 3 bases for V and 7 bases for J; bases not matched to a gene: 9. CDR1 is SEHNR and CDR2 is FQNEAQ in the germline V gene (reference sequence). The CDR3 covers 16 residues. CDR3 sequence: CASSFLRQGNNSPLHF. The CDR3 bases are TGTGCCAGCAGCTTCCTGCGACAGGGTAACAATTCACCCCTCCACTTT.

The chain joins TRBV4-1 to TRBJ2-7, with D unresolved. V gave up 1 base and J gave up 3 bases, with 16 bases separating them. Germline V gives CDR1 MGHRA, CDR2 YSYEKL. This CDR3 is 16 amino acids long. The CDR3 here is CASSQGRARSNYEQYF. The CDR3 bases are TGCGCCAGCAGCCAAGGTCGTGCTCGCTCGAACTACGAGCAGTACTTC.

Only a few counts were recorded for this clone. The chain uses TRBV19 and TRBJ2-5; 9 nucleotides agree with TRBD1. Germline V lookup: CDR1 LNHDA, CDR2 SQIVND (reference sequence). This CDR3 comprises 14 residues. Germline trimming cut 5 bases from V and 1 base from J; bases unmatched to any gene: 2. CDR3 loop: CASSQTGGQETQYF. CDR3 nucleotides: TGTGCCAGTAGTCAGACAGGGGGCCAAGAGACCCAGTACTTC.

This clone showed up just a few times. This rearrangement joins TRBV2 to TRBJ2-7, with unresolved D. Germline V CDR1 and CDR2: SNHLY, FYNNEI. The CDR3 extends over 15 amino acids. The V and J ends lost 1 base and 0 bases respectively, with 10 bases between them. This CDR3 is CASSEGTVSSYEQYV. CDR3 nucleotide sequence: TGTGCCAGCAGTGAAGGAACCGTGAGCTCCTACGAGCAGTACGTC.

This clone was counted a few times. The J gene is TRBJ2-5, the V gene TRBV14; D gene uncertain. The CDR3 totals 12 residues. The germline gives CDR1 SGHDN, CDR2 FVKESK. Trimming removed 1 base at V and 5 bases at J, with 5 bases between. The CDR3 here is CASSQVFETQYF. CDR3 DNA sequence: TGTGCCAGCAGCCAAGTGTTCGAGACCCAGTACTTC.

The table lists this clone with a few counts. V gene TRBV20-1 combines with J gene TRBJ1-2; D remains ambiguous. The CDR3 loop spans 11 amino acids. The germline CDR1 and CDR2 sequences are DFQATT and SNEGSKA (reference sequence). The V end lost 4 bases, the J end lost 7 bases, and 10 bases lay between the germline ends. CDR3 nucleotides: TGCAGTGCTAAGGTCCCGGGTGGCTACACCTTC. Translating gives CSAKVPGGYTF.

The chain couples TRBV14 to TRBJ2-3; TRBD2 matches at 7 bases. Germline lookup yields CDR1 SGHDN and CDR2 FVKESK. The CDR3 totals 16 residues. Unmatched junction bases numbered 12, after V lost 6 bases and J lost 3 bases. The CDR3 region has the DNA TGTGCCAGCAGACCGGCTAGCGGTACCTCAACAGATACGCAGTATTTT. Protein sequence: CASRPASGTSTDTQYF.

The chain carries TRBV29-1 and TRBJ2-1, with 9 bases identical to TRBD2. Germline V gene sequence: CDR1 SQVTM, CDR2 ANQGSEA. After removal of 5 bases from V and 5 bases from J, the junction contained 4 bases not matched to a gene. CDR3 length equals 13 residues. The CDR3 sequence: CSVRAGGNNEQFF. CDR3 nucleotides: TGCAGCGTTAGGGCGGGAGGGAACAATGAGCAGTTCTTC.

The chain joins TRBV30 to TRBJ1-2; D gene uncertain. The CDR3 loop spans 13 amino acids. Germline V lookup: CDR1 GTSNPN, CDR2 SVGIG (reference sequence). V lost 1 base and J 4 bases, leaving 10 bases between the germline ends. The CDR3 here is CAWSAGSIYGYTF. As DNA, the CDR3 is TGTGCCTGGAGTGCCGGGTCGATCTATGGCTACACCTTC.

This clone was observed a handful of times. The chain couples TRBV7-2 to TRBJ1-3, with D unclear. Trimming left V 0 bases short and J 0 bases short, with 6 bases between. Germline CDR1 is SGHTA and CDR2 is FQGNSA. This CDR3 has 15 amino acids. The CDR3 DNA is TGTGCCAGCAGCTTAGCGGACCTCTCTGGAAACACCATATATTTT. Translation gives CASSLADLSGNTIYF.